A selection of T cell receptor beta chains follows, all from one sample in a study of blood T cell repertoires in COVID-19. Sequencing was performed with immunoSEQ multiplex PCR; in TCRdb, only in-frame clones are kept and a portion is missing. The data show 95,000 to 150,000 clones, over 65% seen once. The sequenced material came from peripheral blood. The receptors come from a human donor with acute or convalescent COVID-19. The donor label of this sample is uncertain. Each CDR3 is given with its conserved first and last residue. A D gene is named only where the DNA matches it firmly. Only part of the rows carry a size: once, few, many, or a class if the clone is expanded.

size	V	J	D	DNA	CDR3
NA	TRBV10-3	TRBJ1-3	NA	TGTGCCATTCTAGGGGAAAACGGAAACACCATATATTTT	CAILGENGNTIYF
once	TRBV5-1	TRBJ1-6	NA	TGCGCCAGCAGCGGGGAGAGAAATTCACCCCTCCACTTT	CASSGERNSPLHF
NA	TRBV19	TRBJ2-1	TRBD1	TGTGCCAGTAGTGCGTCCCGGATGAGGGGGCTCGTGAATGAGCAGTTCTTC	CASSASRMRGLVNEQFF
few	TRBV11-2	TRBJ1-4	NA	TGTGCCAGCAGCCTGGGACTAACTAATGAAAAACTGTTTTTT	CASSLGLTNEKLFF
NA	TRBV29-1	TRBJ2-1	TRBD2	TGCAGCGGAGGGACTAGCGGGGGTTTTGGTGAGCAGTTCTTC	CSGGTSGGFGEQFF
few	TRBV19	TRBJ1-6	NA	TGTGCCAGTATCCAGGGTTGGGGCTCACCCCTCCACTTT	CASIQGWGSPLHF
once	TRBV5-1	TRBJ2-7	NA	TGCGCCAGCAGCTTCCCCGGGAGAGTCTACGAGCAGTACTTC	CASSFPGRVYEQYF
NA	TRBV27	TRBJ1-2	NA	TGTGCCAGCGGGAACCTCGCGGGGACTAACTATGGCTACACCTTC	CASGNLAGTNYGYTF
NA	TRBV11-2	TRBJ1-3	NA	TGTGCCAGCAGCTCAATAGGGGGGGGAGTATCCTCTGGAAACACCATATATTTT	CASSSIGGGVSSGNTIYF
NA	TRBV10-1	TRBJ1-4	TRBD1	TGCGCCAGCAGGGGACAGGTGTCCGGTGAAAAACTGTTTTTT	CASRGQVSGEKLFF
NA	TRBV6-1	TRBJ1-4	NA	TGTGCCAGCAGTGGAAAGCTACAGGGTGCAACTAATGAAAAACTGTTTTTT	CASSGKLQGATNEKLFF
NA	TRBV6-6	TRBJ1-2	TRBD1	TGTGCCAGCAGTTCGGACAGGGCCCACTATGGCTACACCTTC	CASSSDRAHYGYTF
NA	TRBV4-1	TRBJ1-1	TRBD1	TGCGCCAGCAGCCTAACTCCGGGACAGGGGAACCAGAACACTGAAGCTTTCTTT	CASSLTPGQGNQNTEAFF
many	TRBV19	TRBJ2-1	NA	TGTGCCAGTAGTATTGCCTACTACAATGAGCAGTTCTTC	CASSIAYYNEQFF
NA	TRBV5-1	TRBJ2-5	TRBD1	TGCGCCAGCAGCTTAACAGGGGGCGATGAGGGAGAGACCCAGTACTTC	CASSLTGGDEGETQYF